These 15 T cell receptor beta chains share one sample of origin, sequenced in a study of T cell repertoires in cytomegalovirus infection. TCRdb recomputed calls from the reads with MiXCR, one row per CDR3 protein. The table records 450,000 to 600,000 distinct CDR3 sequences, roughly 34% of them present only once. Antigen specificity for these receptors is unknown. The sequenced sample was cultured PBMCs, obtained from culture after CMV antigen stimulation. Receptor source: a human donor in good health (CMV status not recorded). Some clones in this sample may be carry-over from other donors' samples.

This chain joins TRBV20-1 and TRBJ2-3, with D perhaps TRBD1 (6 bases). The V and J ends lost 0 bases and 2 bases respectively, with 12 bases between them. The germline V gene encodes CDR1 DFQATT and CDR2 SNEGSKA (reference sequence). This CDR3 has 15 residues. The CDR3 sequence: CSARDRQGTTDTQYF. CDR3 nucleotide sequence: TGCAGTGCTAGAGATCGTCAGGGGACCACAGATACGCAGTATTTT.

This clonotype was counted only a few times. The chain uses TRBV6-1 and TRBJ2-7; D unclear. Trimming pared 6 bases from V and 4 bases from J, leaving 16 bases between. The CDR3 sequence is 14 residues long. Germline V gene sequence: CDR1 MNHNS, CDR2 SASEGT. CDR3 sequence reads: CASRPPVGKYEQYF. CDR3 coding DNA: TGTGCCAGCAGGCCTCCGGTAGGGAAATACGAGCAGTACTTC.

The chain carries TRBV7-8 and TRBJ1-2, with D unclear. V lost 2 bases to trimming and J lost 8 bases, with 21 bases between them. Germline CDR1 is SGHVS and CDR2 is FQNEAQ. The CDR3 covers 16 residues. CDR3 nucleotides: TGTGCCAGCAGCTTAAGACGAGGCGATCCACCTAGGGGCTACACCTTC. This codes for CASSLRRGDPPRGYTF. Full variable domain (remainder filled in from reference TRBV7-8 and TRBJ1-2): GAGVSQSPRYKVAKRGQDVALRCDPISGHVSLFWYQQALGQGPEFLTYFQNEAQLDKSGLPSDRFFAERPEGSVSTLKIQRTQQEDSAVYLCASSLRRGDPPRGYTFGSGTRLTVV.

The chain joins TRBV27 to TRBJ2-1, with D hard to call. V was trimmed by 4 bases and J by 6 bases, leaving 13 bases between them. This CDR3 comprises 14 residues. Germline loops: CDR1 MNHEY, CDR2 SMNVEV (reference sequence). CDR3 DNA sequence: TGTGCCAGCAGTTGGAATAGTAGCCCCAATGAGCAGTTCTTC. Translating gives CASSWNSSPNEQFF.

The chain has TRBV27 and TRBJ2-7; TRBD2 agrees at 13 bases. V was pared by 5 bases and J by 6 bases, with 1 base of the junction left unmatched. The V gene's germline CDR1 is MNHEY and CDR2 SMNVEV (reference sequence). This CDR3 is built from 13 residues. The CDR3 loop is CASSGLAGVEQYF. The CDR3 coding sequence is TGTGCCAGCAGTGGACTAGCGGGAGTCGAGCAGTACTTC.

This clonotype occurred a few times. V is TRBV13 and J is TRBJ1-2, with D maybe TRBD1 (6 bases). The CDR3 totals 17 residues. Per the germline V gene, CDR1 is PRHDT and CDR2 is FYEKMQ (reference sequence). V lost 5 bases to trimming and J lost 2 bases, with 21 bases between them. The CDR3 DNA is TGTGCCAGCAGCACCCGGACAGCCATGGACGTAAACTATGGCTACACCTTC. The encoded protein is CASSTRTAMDVNYGYTF.

This clonotype appeared a few times. The chain carries TRBV7-2 and TRBJ2-5, with 13 bases identical to TRBD2. The CDR3 runs to 16 residues. The germline V gene encodes CDR1 SGHTA and CDR2 FQGNSA. The J segment lost 5 bases and the V segment lost 4 bases, leaving 7 bases of the junction unmatched. The CDR3 sequence: CASSSELAGGEETQYF. The CDR3 DNA follows: TGTGCCAGCAGCTCAGAACTAGCGGGAGGGGAGGAGACCCAGTACTTC.

The chain is built from TRBV3-1 and TRBJ2-1, with a weak D call TRBD2 (5 bases). The length of the CDR3 is 14 residues. From germline, CDR1 is LGHDT and CDR2 YNNKEL (reference sequence). Trimming took 2 bases from V and 6 from J, leaving 11 bases between them. CDR3 sequence reads: CASSQRGPVNEQFF. CDR3 in DNA: TGTGCCAGCAGCCAACGAGGGCCGGTCAATGAGCAGTTCTTC.

This clonotype was recorded many times. The chain couples TRBV7-2 to TRBJ1-1, with a possible D match to TRBD1 (5 bases). Trimming took 2 bases from V and 3 from J, leaving 16 bases between them. From germline, CDR1 is SGHTA and CDR2 FQGNSA. The length of the CDR3 is 16 residues. In DNA, the CDR3 is TGTGCCAGCAGCTTATGGGGGGGGTTTCAGGACACTGAAGCTTTCTTT. Its translation is CASSLWGGFQDTEAFF.

This clonotype occurred many times. This chain joins TRBV7-6 and TRBJ2-1, with 13 bases that match TRBD2. Looked up from germline, CDR1 is SGHVS and CDR2 is FNYEAQ. CDR3 length: 17 amino acids. Unmatched junction bases numbered 4, after V lost 4 bases and J lost 1 base. The CDR3 DNA sequence: TGTGCCAGCAGCTCCCGACTAGCGGGAGGATCCTACAATGAGCAGTTCTTC. Residues: CASSSRLAGGSYNEQFF. Using reference TRBV7-6 and TRBJ2-1 for the parts outside the CDR3, the full variable domain is GAGVSQSPRYKVTKRGQDVALRCDPISGHVSLYWYRQALGQGPEFLTYFNYEAQQDKSGLPNDRFSAERPEGSISTLTIQRTEQRDSAMYRCASSSRLAGGSYNEQFFGPGTRLTVL.

V is TRBV28 and J is TRBJ2-7; the D is unclear. Germline V gene data show CDR1 as MDHEN and CDR2 as SYDVKM. This CDR3 is built from 12 residues. V was trimmed by 7 bases and J by 3 bases, leaving 10 bases between them. The chain's CDR3 is CASTSQFYEQYF. The CDR3 DNA reads as TGTGCCAGCACATCGCAATTCTACGAGCAGTACTTC.

Comment on this clonotype: Being one base from a much bigger clone, this may be a read error. This chain joins TRBV7-9 and TRBJ2-3; D may match TRBD1 or TRBD2 (6 bases each). CDR3 length: 14 residues. V was cut by 1 base and J by 2 bases, with 7 bases left in between. In germline, CDR1 is SEHNR, CDR2 FQNEAQ (reference sequence). CDR3 coding DNA: TGTGCCAGCAGCTTAGGGGGGGCCACAGATACGCAGTATTTT. It codes for CASSLGGATDTQYF. Full variable domain (remainder filled in from reference TRBV7-9 and TRBJ2-3): DTGVSQNPRHKITKRGQNVTFRCDPISEHNRLYWYRQTLGQGPEFLTYFQNEAQLEKSRLLSDRFSAERPKGSFSTLEIQRTEQGDSAMYLCASSLGGATDTQYFGPGTRLTVL.

The chain joins TRBV12-3 or TRBV12-4 to TRBJ2-5; D unclear. CDR3 length equals 15 residues. The V end was cut by 5 bases, the J end by 1 base, with 14 bases between. The CDR3, as DNA: TGTGCCAGCAGTGGCGGACCCCCAATCCAAGAGACCCAGTACTTC. It codes for CASSGGPPIQETQYF.

This clonotype came up many times. The genes are TRBV7-2 and TRBJ2-3, with D unresolved. Between the trimmed V and J ends, which lost 5 bases and 2 bases, there was a span of 8 bases. The CDR3 is 13 residues long. The germline V gene encodes CDR1 SGHTA and CDR2 FQGNSA. CDR3: CASSTYYTDTQYF. CDR3 nucleotide sequence: TGTGCCAGCAGCACCTATTACACAGATACGCAGTATTTT.

V and J are TRBV4-3 and TRBJ1-6, with a tentative D call TRBD1 (5 bases). Deletions cut 2 bases from V and 7 bases from J, with 15 bases between. Germline V gene sequence: CDR1 LGHNA, CDR2 YSLEER. The CDR3 extends over 16 amino acids. The CDR3 nucleotides read TGCGCCAGCAGCCAACAAGCGGGGGGGAAGAATTCACCCCTCCACTTT. Translated, it gives CASSQQAGGKNSPLHF.